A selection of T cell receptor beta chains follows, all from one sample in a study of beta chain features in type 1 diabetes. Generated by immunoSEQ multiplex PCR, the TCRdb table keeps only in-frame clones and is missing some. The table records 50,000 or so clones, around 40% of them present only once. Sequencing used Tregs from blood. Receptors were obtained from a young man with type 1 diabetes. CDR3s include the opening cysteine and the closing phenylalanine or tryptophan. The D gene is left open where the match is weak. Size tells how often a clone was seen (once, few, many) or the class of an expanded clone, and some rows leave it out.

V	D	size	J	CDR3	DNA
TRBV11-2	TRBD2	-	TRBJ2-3	CASSLNSGADTQYF	TGTGCCAGCAGCTTAAATAGCGGGGCAGATACGCAGTATTTT
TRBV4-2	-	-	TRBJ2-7	CASSQDSGGGEQYF	TGTGCCAGCAGCCAAGACTCAGGAGGTGGAGAGCAGTACTTC
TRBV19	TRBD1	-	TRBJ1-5	CASSTRTGGVQPQHF	TGTGCCAGTAGTACCAGGACAGGGGGCGTTCAGCCCCAGCATTTT
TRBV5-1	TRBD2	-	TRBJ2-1	CASSFSGTSTGEQFF	TGCGCCAGCAGCTTTTCCGGGACTAGCACCGGTGAGCAGTTCTTC
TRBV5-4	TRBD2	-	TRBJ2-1	CASSFPGTSGQGSYNEQFF	TGTGCCAGCAGCTTCCCCGGGACTAGCGGTCAGGGGTCTTACAATGAGCAGTTCTTC
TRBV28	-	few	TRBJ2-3	CASKKDTPTQYF	TGTGCCAGCAAAAAAGACACACCTACGCAGTATTTT
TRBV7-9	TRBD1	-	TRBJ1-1	CASSSDRVLNTEAFF	TGTGCCAGCAGCTCCGACAGGGTTCTGAACACTGAAGCTTTCTTT
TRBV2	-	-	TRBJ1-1	CASMRESDTEAFF	TGTGCCAGCATGCGGGAGAGTGACACTGAAGCTTTCTTT
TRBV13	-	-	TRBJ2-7	CASSLRGYEQYF	TGTGCCAGCAGCTTAAGAGGCTACGAGCAGTACTTC
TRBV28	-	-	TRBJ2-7	CASRETGQKGYEQYF	TGTGCCAGTCGAGAGACAGGACAGAAGGGGTACGAGCAGTACTTC
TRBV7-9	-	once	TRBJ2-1	CASSLGLRGNEQFF	TGTGCCAGCAGCTTGGGACTTAGGGGCAATGAGCAGTTCTTC
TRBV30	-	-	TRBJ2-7	CAWSAGIGTYEQYF	TGTGCCTGGAGTGCCGGGATCGGAACCTACGAGCAGTACTTC
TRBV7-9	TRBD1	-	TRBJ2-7	CASSRAGTADEQYF	TGTGCCAGCAGTCGGGCCGGGACAGCCGACGAGCAGTACTTC
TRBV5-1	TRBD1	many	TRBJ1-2	CASSYGQEIYTF	TGCGCCAGCAGCTACGGACAGGAGATCTACACCTTC
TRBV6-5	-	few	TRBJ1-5	CASSYGHNQPQHF	TGTGCCAGCAGTTACGGCCACAATCAGCCCCAGCATTTT
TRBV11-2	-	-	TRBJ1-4	CASSSEGVPNEKLFF	TGTGCCAGCAGCTCCGAGGGGGTCCCAAATGAAAAACTGTTTTTT
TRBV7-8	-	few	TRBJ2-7	CASSLQGYEQYF	TGTGCCAGCAGTCTCCAGGGGTACGAGCAGTACTTC
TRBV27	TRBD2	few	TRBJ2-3	CASRDLAGGDTQYF	TGTGCCAGCAGAGATTTAGCGGGAGGAGATACGCAGTATTTT
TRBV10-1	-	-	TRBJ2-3	CASRQGSVTQYF	TGCGCCAGCAGACAGGGAAGTGTTACGCAGTATTTT
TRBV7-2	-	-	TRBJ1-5	CASSFQGFYQPQHF	TGTGCCAGCAGCTTCCAGGGGTTCTATCAGCCCCAGCATTTT